This is a list of T cell receptor beta chains from one sample in a study of response to subunit inactivated influenza vaccine. MiXCR was run by TCRdb on the RT-PCR reads, yielding one entry per CDR3 protein. The sample includes around 480,000 distinct CDR3 sequences, over 9.5% of them seen just once. The sample consisted of PBMCs from blood, taken 45 days after vaccination. The receptor source for this set is a man aged 45 to 65 who received an inactivated influenza vaccine. CDR3s include the opening cysteine and the closing phenylalanine or tryptophan. D genes are given only for firm matches. Where a row states a size, it is once, few, many or the class of an expanded clone; other rows omit it.

TRBJ2-1	TRBV5-1	.	.	CASSRDESSYNEQFF	TGCGCCAGCAGCAGGGATGAGAGCTCCTACAATGAGCAGTTCTTC
TRBJ2-7	TRBV7-9	TRBD1	.	CASSIQGAGLYEQYF	TGTGCCAGCAGCATACAGGGGGCGGGCCTCTACGAGCAGTACTTC
TRBJ2-1	TRBV28	.	few	CASSLTGPSSYNEQFF	TGTGCCAGCAGTTTAACAGGGCCCAGCTCCTACAATGAGCAGTTCTTC
TRBJ1-2	TRBV3-1	TRBD1	.	CASSFLGQDNYGYTF	TGTGCCAGCAGCTTTTTGGGACAGGATAACTATGGCTACACCTTC
TRBJ1-5	TRBV28	.	many	CASYMIGQPQHF	TGTGCCAGCTACATGATCGGGCAGCCCCAGCATTTT
TRBJ1-1	TRBV6-1	TRBD1	many	CASSAPGQGKAFF	TGTGCCAGCAGTGCCCCGGGACAGGGTAAAGCTTTCTTT
TRBJ2-3	TRBV11-1	TRBD2	.	CASTLPVLAGADTDTQYF	TGTGCCAGCACCCTCCCCGTACTAGCGGGGGCTGACACAGATACGCAGTATTTT
TRBJ2-7	TRBV12-5	.	few	CASGSPGSAYEQYF	TGTGCTAGTGGTTCGCCAGGGTCGGCCTACGAGCAGTACTTC
TRBJ1-2	TRBV5-1	TRBD1	few	CASRGSGGEGYTF	TGCGCCAGCAGGGGATCAGGGGGCGAAGGCTACACCTTC
TRBJ2-7	TRBV27	TRBD1	.	CASRGQGRYEQYF	TGTGCCAGCAGGGGACAGGGCAGGTACGAGCAGTACTTC
TRBJ2-1	TRBV5-5	TRBD1	many	CASRLRDRGLGSYNEQFF	TGTGCCAGCCGCTTGAGGGACAGGGGTTTGGGATCCTACAATGAGCAGTTCTTC
TRBJ2-4	TRBV15	.	many	CATSPPGGILAKNIQYF	TGTGCCACCAGCCCCCCCGGGGGAATTTTAGCCAAAAACATTCAGTACTTC
TRBJ2-3	TRBV10-3	.	few	CAISVASQTDTQYF	TGTGCCATCAGTGTGGCTTCTCAGACAGATACGCAGTATTTT
TRBJ1-1	TRBV6-5	TRBD1	few	CASSYRRTGNMNTEAFF	TGTGCCAGCAGTTACCGACGGACAGGGAACATGAACACTGAAGCTTTCTTT
TRBJ2-1	TRBV28	.	many	CASSVAGRRGSLNEQFF	TGTGCCAGCAGTGTCGCGGGTCGTAGGGGTTCCCTCAATGAGCAGTTCTTC
TRBJ2-1	TRBV5-6	TRBD2	few	CASSLVLAGRYNEQFF	TGTGCCAGCAGCTTGGTTCTAGCGGGAAGGTACAATGAGCAGTTCTTC
TRBJ2-5	TRBV9	.	.	CASSVGRRVETQYF	TGTGCCAGCAGCGTAGGCAGACGCGTGGAGACCCAGTACTTC
TRBJ2-2	TRBV12-3/TRBV12-4	TRBD1	.	CASTQGAGELFF	TGTGCCAGCACTCAGGGGGCCGGGGAGCTGTTTTTT
TRBJ2-1	TRBV10-3	.	few	CAILQPSNKDNEQFF	TGTGCCATCTTACAACCCTCGAACAAGGACAATGAGCAGTTCTTC
TRBJ1-6	TRBV28	.	few	CASGLGGIGSPLHF	TGTGCCAGCGGTCTCGGGGGAATAGGGTCACCCCTCCACTTT
TRBJ2-1	TRBV20-1	.	few	CSAARGTSYNEQFF	TGCAGTGCTGCTCGCGGGACGTCCTACAATGAGCAGTTCTTC
TRBJ2-4	TRBV5-1	TRBD1	few	CASSFLPGQGSGTKNIQYF	TGCGCCAGCAGCTTCTTACCGGGACAGGGGAGTGGAACCAAAAACATTCAGTACTTC
TRBJ1-4	TRBV7-9	.	.	CASSLRDTLGEKLFF	TGTGCCAGCAGCTTACGGGACACCCTGGGAGAAAAACTGTTTTTT
TRBJ2-3	TRBV11-2	TRBD2	.	CASSLGGGIFTKTTDTQYF	TGTGCCAGCAGCTTAGGGGGAGGGATATTCACAAAGACCACAGATACGCAGTATTTT
TRBJ1-4	TRBV6-1	TRBD1	.	CASSSGQGANEKLFF	TGTGCCAGCAGCAGTGGACAGGGGGCTAATGAAAAACTGTTTTTT
TRBJ2-7	TRBV3-1	TRBD2	few	CASTTGTSWNEQYF	TGTGCCAGCACTACGGGGACTAGCTGGAACGAGCAGTACTTC
TRBJ2-7	TRBV7-2	TRBD2	.	CASSPQGLASNEQYF	TGTGCCAGCAGCCCACAGGGACTAGCGAGCAACGAGCAGTACTTC
TRBJ2-7	TRBV10-3	.	few	CAISEPARTNYEQYF	TGTGCCATCAGTGAGCCGGCTCGGACAAACTACGAGCAGTACTTC
TRBJ2-7	TRBV29-1	.	few	CSVGGGTHSYEQYF	TGCAGCGTCGGGGGAGGCACCCACTCCTACGAGCAGTACTTC
TRBJ2-2	TRBV10-3	.	few	CAISESLAPGGELFF	TGTGCCATCAGTGAGTCGCTAGCGCCCGGCGGGGAGCTGTTTTTT
TRBJ2-5	TRBV6-2/TRBV6-3	.	.	CASSYLGTEETQYF	TGTGCCAGCAGTTACCTCGGGACTGAAGAGACCCAGTACTTC
TRBJ2-1	TRBV20-1	TRBD2	.	CSAISGGGWDEQFF	TGCAGTGCTATTAGCGGGGGAGGTTGGGATGAGCAGTTCTTC
TRBJ2-5	TRBV5-6	TRBD2	.	CASSFVVGAGGRQETQYF	TGTGCCAGCAGCTTCGTGGTTGGGGCGGGAGGGAGACAAGAGACCCAGTACTTC
TRBJ2-1	TRBV12-3/TRBV12-4	TRBD1	few	CASSSSDRGNEQFF	TGTGCCAGCAGTTCCTCCGACAGGGGCAATGAGCAGTTCTTC
TRBJ2-1	TRBV12-3/TRBV12-4	.	many	CASSSPFQGDEQFF	TGTGCCAGCAGTTCCCCCTTCCAGGGAGATGAGCAGTTCTTC
TRBJ1-1	TRBV11-1	TRBD1	few	CASSLALGRGLPLNTEAFF	TGTGCCAGCAGCTTAGCGCTCGGCAGGGGGCTCCCCTTAAACACTGAAGCTTTCTTT
TRBJ2-5	TRBV3-1	.	.	CASSNRLSQETQYF	TGTGCCAGCAGCAACAGGTTATCTCAAGAGACCCAGTACTTC
TRBJ1-4	TRBV5-1	.	.	CASSLAGGPNEKLFF	TGCGCCAGCAGCTTGGCCGGGGGCCCTAATGAAAAACTGTTTTTT
TRBJ2-7	TRBV7-8	.	.	CASTRQATYEQYF	TGTGCCAGCACCAGACAGGCAACCTACGAGCAGTACTTC
TRBJ2-3	TRBV29-1	TRBD1	.	CSVEELSGTATDTQYF	TGCAGCGTTGAAGAACTCTCCGGGACAGCCACAGATACGCAGTATTTT
TRBJ2-7	TRBV5-6	.	few	CASSYKLGEQYF	TGTGCCAGCAGCTATAAACTCGGCGAGCAGTACTTC
TRBJ2-6	TRBV28	TRBD1	few	CASSLGTGRPGANVLTF	TGTGCCAGCAGTTTAGGGACAGGGAGGCCTGGGGCCAACGTCCTGACTTTC
TRBJ2-1	TRBV3-1	TRBD2	.	CASSQDLLAGGPSSYNEQFF	TGTGCCAGCAGCCAAGATTTGCTAGCGGGGGGCCCCAGCTCCTACAATGAGCAGTTCTTC
TRBJ1-1	TRBV6-1	TRBD1	few	CASRATGRAEAFF	TGTGCCAGCAGGGCGACAGGGCGCGCTGAAGCTTTCTTT
TRBJ1-3	TRBV29-1	.	few	CSVGWSQGNTIYF	TGCAGCGTTGGATGGTCGCAAGGAAACACCATATATTTT
TRBJ2-1	TRBV25-1	.	.	CASIPWASYEQFF	TGTGCCAGCATCCCATGGGCTAGCTATGAGCAGTTCTTC
TRBJ1-1	TRBV28	.	many	CASSSPQGFNTEAFF	TGTGCCAGCAGTTCCCCACAGGGATTTAACACTGAAGCTTTCTTT
TRBJ2-1	TRBV11-2	.	.	CASSLWTSSYNEQFF	TGTGCCAGCAGCCTCTGGACTTCTTCCTACAATGAGCAGTTCTTC